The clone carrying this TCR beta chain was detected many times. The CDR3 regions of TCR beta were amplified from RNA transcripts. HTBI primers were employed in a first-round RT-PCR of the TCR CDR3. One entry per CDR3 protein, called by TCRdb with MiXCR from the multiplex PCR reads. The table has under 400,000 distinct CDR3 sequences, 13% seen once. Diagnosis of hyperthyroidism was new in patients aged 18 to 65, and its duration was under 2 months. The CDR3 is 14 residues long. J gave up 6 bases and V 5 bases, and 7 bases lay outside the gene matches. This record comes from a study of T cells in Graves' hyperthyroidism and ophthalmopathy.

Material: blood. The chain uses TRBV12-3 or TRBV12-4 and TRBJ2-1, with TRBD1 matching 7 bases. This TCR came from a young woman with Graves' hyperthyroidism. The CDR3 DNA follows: TGTGCCAGCAGTCGACAGGGCTTTGGCAATGAGCAGTTCTTC. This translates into CASSRQGFGNEQFF.